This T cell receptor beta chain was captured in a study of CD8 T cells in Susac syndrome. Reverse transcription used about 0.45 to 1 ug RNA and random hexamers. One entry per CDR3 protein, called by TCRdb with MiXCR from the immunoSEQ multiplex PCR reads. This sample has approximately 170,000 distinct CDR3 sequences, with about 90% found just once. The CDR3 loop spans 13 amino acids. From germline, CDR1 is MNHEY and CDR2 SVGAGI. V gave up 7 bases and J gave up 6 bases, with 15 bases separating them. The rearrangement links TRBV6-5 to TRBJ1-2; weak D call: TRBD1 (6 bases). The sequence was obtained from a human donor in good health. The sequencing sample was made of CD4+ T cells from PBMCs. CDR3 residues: CASNDRTANGYTF. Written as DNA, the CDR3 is TGTGCCAGCAACGATCGGACAGCTAATGGCTACACCTTC.